This T cell receptor (beta chain) stems from a study of persistence of HIV-infected CD4 T cells (dated by TCRdb to the early 2020s). Study-wide context: CMV- and HIV-1 Gag-responding CD4+ T cells were isolated from ART-treated individuals so that antigen-driven clonal expansion of HIV-1-infected cells could be examined. The median time participants had been on suppressive ART was about eight years. Peripheral blood samples of up to roughly 180 mL were obtained at multiple time points, with the exception of a couple of participants, for whom leukapheresis was performed at a single time point. TCRbeta sequencing assessed the clonality of all cells in each sorted population, while proviral sequencing assessed the clonality of infected cells. In the cross-participant TCR cluster analysis, fewer than 10 participants were included for CMV and roughly 7 participants were included for Gag. What the research found in general, with its limitations: TCRbeta richness in CMV- and Gag-responding cells was significantly lower than in anti-CD3/anti-CD28-responding cells; CMV-responding cells had higher oligoclonality than CD3/CD28-stimulated and Gag-responding cells. Bulk TCR analyses could not be limited to the rare CMV-responding cells that actually contained HIV-1 proviruses. Degenerate expanded CDR3beta sequences were enriched in antigen-responding cells, suggesting convergent selection of CD4+ responses to CMV and Gag. Only a small number of individuals took part in the study, and only a limited range of antigens was tested. Within the same sorted populations, TCR oligoclonality correlated with proviral oligoclonality.

The immunoSEQ hsTCRB assay version 4 in survey mode was used to sequence TCRbeta repertoires from genomic DNA. Genomic DNA was diluted to about 9 ng/uL, and up to about 1 ug per sample was used for TCRbeta sequencing. The authors' analysis ran thus. TCRbeta data analysis was done in ImmunoSeq Analyzer 3.0, and diversity was calculated on productive nucleotide rearrangements. Using the Immunarch R package, lower-bound TCR diversity was estimated with the improved Chao index and clonality was estimated with the Gini coefficient. Different nucleotide rearrangements encoding the same CDR3beta amino acid sequence were treated as distinct clonotypes. Differential abundance analysis found TCRbeta sequences that were significantly enriched in antigen-responding cells compared with anti-CD3/anti-CD28-activated cells. GLIPH2 grouped TCRs by predicted peptide-MHC specificity, both within each participant and across combined participant data sets. Entries here come from immuneACCESS through TCRdb and include only in-frame sequences with V and J called. Some clones fail to appear in such tables; in the studies checked, an unresolved V gene covers under half of the shortfall, and the cause of the remainder is unknown. V and J calls and clone size are given by that table; D and trimming were obtained from the DNA. Within this sample are tens of thousands of clones, with 70% to 75% of them counted one time only. Under 2% of the sample belongs to the ten largest clones.

A distance of 16 bases separates the germline ends of V and J, which lose 5 bases and 0 bases respectively. The germline V gene provides CDR1 KGHSH and CDR2 LQKENI. The CDR3 runs 16 amino acids, cysteine and phenylalanine included. CDR3 DNA is the only sequence kept; it has 48 bases, read in frame from the first base. Details on this clone: No cognate antigen has been identified for it. Base-call qualities are not available, and no considerably larger clone is one nucleotide away.

What this sample's treatment or condition label stands for: suppressive antiretroviral therapy. A pool of overlapping 15-mer peptides from HIV-1 Gag, at 1 ug per peptide per mL, was used to stimulate the cells. Memory CD4+ T cells that did not respond, being CD40L-negative, CD69-negative and CD45RO-high, were sorted as memory populations depleted of antigen-responding cells. HIV-1-infected adults in whom suppressive ART had been started during chronic infection were enrolled as participants. For at least 4 years, participants had undetectable plasma HIV-1 RNA, below 50 copies/mL. To be included, a participant needed positive CMV serology and a CD4+ T cell count above 400 cells/uL. Before stimulation, PBMCs were isolated using density centrifugation and then depleted of CD8+ T cells. Stimulation of CD8-depleted PBMCs was carried out for 15 to 20 hours with anti-CD28/CD49d costimulation, CD40-blocking antibody and enfuvirtide, to prevent new infections. Cell sorting was done on a Beckman Coulter MoFlo Legacy or XDP sorter, and dead cells were excluded with propidium iodide. Genomic DNA was extracted with the QIAamp DNA Mini Kit for samples above one million cells, otherwise with the Quick-DNA Microprep Kit.

The chain employs TRBV18 and TRBJ1-2; the D segment could be TRBD1, given 5 matching bases. This sample comprised CD4+ T cells sorted from PBMCs after roughly 20-hour stimulation, obtained from a patient who received antiretroviral therapy. The meaning of the sample's cell subset or site label: CD40L-CD69- CD45RO-high memory CD4 T cells not responding to Gag peptides. The TCR was taken from an adult man with HIV who was CMV-seropositive. Read as DNA, the sequence is TGTGCCAGCTCAACGGGGACGGAACCAGCTAACTATGGCTACACCTTC. This is translated as CASSTGTEPANYGYTF. When the CDR3 is completed using the reference TRBV18 and TRBJ1-2 genes on either side, the full variable domain is NAGVMQNPRHLVRRRGQEARLRCSPMKGHSHVYWYRQLPEEGLKFMVYLQKENIIDESGMPKERFSAEFPKEGPSILRIQQVVRGDSAAYFCASSTGTEPANYGYTFGSGTRLTVV.